The 2 T cell receptor beta chains below come from one sample, sequenced in a study of blood T cell repertoires in COVID-19. The table came from immunoSEQ multiplex PCR; TCRdb's copy has only in-frame clones and leaves some out. The table records 250,000 to 350,000 clones, 86% of them present only once. The sample was peripheral blood. The receptors were gathered from a woman in her 70s with COVID-19, enrolled during active disease.

The chain is built from TRBV24-1 and TRBJ2-1; a weak D match, TRBD1 (6 bases). Trimming took 1 base from V and 15 from J, leaving 12 bases between them. This CDR3 is 12 amino acids long. Germline lookup yields CDR1 KGHDR and CDR2 SFDVKD. The DNA for the CDR3 is TGTGCCACCAGTGATTTCCCTAGGGGGATGTTCTTC. As protein: CATSDFPRGMFF.

The chain couples TRBV29-1 to TRBJ1-1, with 8 nucleotides matching TRBD1. The ends lost 5 bases at V and 1 base at J; junction bases unmatched: 3. The length of the CDR3 is 13 residues. From germline, CDR1 is SQVTM and CDR2 ANQGSEA. The CDR3 region has the DNA TGCAGCGTTCAGGGGGCCCCGAACACTGAAGCTTTCTTT. It codes for CSVQGAPNTEAFF.